This T cell receptor (beta chain) was sequenced for a study of blood T cell repertoires in COVID-19 (TCRdb year 2020). Concerning the study at large: Collaborator samples came from the United States, Italy and Spain and covered acute and convalescent phases of COVID-19. The prospective study material was composed of cDNA or gDNA derived from T cells, B-cell-depleted T cells, or PBMCs. Subjects who had been exposed to COVID-19, were actively infected with it, or had recovered from it provided the deeply sampled blood TCRbeta repertoires that made up the dataset. The repertoires were released in a freely available public database meant as a resource for research on the immune response to SARS-CoV-2. Samples were obtained from the ongoing ImmuneRACE study (first 160 participants) and from some 1,200 subjects provided by 6 global collaborators. A de-identified subject ID, COVID-19 status, age in years and sex were almost always included in the sample metadata. Where available, HLA class I and class II types were obtained from metadata supplied by the sample provider rather than from assay-based typing.

The germline V gene (reference sequence) sets CDR1 to LNHDA and CDR2 to SQIVND. The junction carries 10 bases between V and J, which are trimmed by 3 bases and 2 bases respectively. The CDR3 measures 14 amino acids from cysteine to phenylalanine. The read is trimmed to its CDR3 DNA, 42 bases read in frame from base 1. General conclusions and limits of the study: Clinical and demographic metadata were provided uncurated, with the amount varying by source and participant.

In Seattle, one collaborating source enrolled patients while the infection was active and tracked those patients longitudinally over the course of disease. Collaborating institutions collected whole blood in K2EDTA tubes following their own protocols. For TCRbeta analysis, collaborators shipped samples as frozen whole blood, isolated PBMCs, or DNA extracted from either of those sample types. The immunoSEQ Assay, a bias-controlled multiplex PCR, was used to amplify TCRbeta CDR3 regions from genomic DNA. Concerning the study's data processing: Nucleated cell counts per sample were estimated from amplification of reference gene primers within the assay. To quantify the absolute abundance of each unique TCRbeta CDR3 rearrangement, sequence reads were collapsed and filtered. For each sample, productive Simpson clonality was calculated as the square root of Simpson's diversity index over productive rearrangements. The immuneACCESS repertoire file appears here via TCRdb, limited to in-frame rearrangements. These files lack a portion of the clones; in checked studies, under half of the deficit traces to unresolved V genes, and the cause of the others is not known. The V and J calls and clone size are taken from that table; D and trimming were inferred from the DNA. The sample table lists 150,000 to 200,000 clones, approximately 87% of them with a count of one. The ten biggest clones cover roughly 9.7% of the sample.

Points on this clone: Its cognate antigen has yet to be identified. Base-call qualities are not available, and no considerably larger clone is one nucleotide away.

The sequence was collected from a woman aged 55-69 years with COVID-19, enrolled during active disease. Sequencing input: peripheral blood. The sequence is built from TRBV19 and TRBJ1-2, with a weak D call of TRBD1 (6 bases match). The DNA sequence is given as TGTGCCAGTAGTATCAGGGGCTTAAACTATGGCTACACCTTC. This yields the protein CASSIRGLNYGYTF.